Below are 28 T cell receptor beta chains sequenced from a single sample in a study of CD8 T cells in ankylosing spondylitis. Study outcomes and limitations: Among TCR beta sequences, a motif of about 8 highly homologous variants appeared characteristic of ankylosing spondylitis blood.

For these TCRs, the target antigens are not known. TCRdb analysed the 5' RACE reads with MiXCR anew, one entry per CDR3 protein. Among about 420,000 distinct CDR3 sequences listed, approximately 20% were seen once. The sequenced sample was blood, either unsorted or a sorted T cell fraction (not recorded which). These receptors were obtained from a male donor with ankylosing spondylitis.

This rearrangement joins TRBV3-1 to TRBJ2-7; D uncertain. Germline V gives CDR1 LGHDT, CDR2 YNNKEL (reference sequence). The germline V and J ends were trimmed by 4 bases and 7 bases, with 11 bases remaining between them. CDR3 length: 12 amino acids. The CDR3 DNA follows: TGTGCCAGCAGCCTATCTTACTATGAGCAGTACTTC. It is translated as CASSLSYYEQYF.

This clonotype was observed at least ten times. The chain carries TRBV29-1 and TRBJ1-1; the D is unclear. The CDR3 sequence is 13 residues long. V lost 6 bases and J lost 1, with 12 bases in between. Germline CDR1 SQVTM, CDR2 ANQGSEA. The CDR3 DNA reads TGCAGCGTCCAACAGACGGAGAACACTGAAGCTTTCTTT. Protein product: CSVQQTENTEAFF.

The rearrangement links TRBV24-1 to TRBJ2-3; TRBD2 might be the D (6 bases). V was clipped by 0 bases and J by 2 bases, with 17 bases between them. The CDR3 length is 18 residues. Germline CDR1 reads KGHDR; CDR2 reads SFDVKD. For the CDR3, the DNA is TGTGCCACCAGTGATTTGCCTAGTTGGGGACTCCACACAGATACGCAGTATTTT. The encoded protein is CATSDLPSWGLHTDTQYF.

The rearrangement uses TRBV28 and TRBJ1-1, with TRBD1 matching over 10 bases. V gave up 5 bases and J gave up 5 bases; unmatched junction bases: 2. CDR1 and CDR2 from the germline V gene are MDHEN and SYDVKM. The CDR3 covers 13 residues. The CDR3 bases are TGTGCCAGCAGTCAGGACAGGGGGACTGAAGCTTTCTTT. This sequence encodes CASSQDRGTEAFF.

The CDR3 spells CASSIWTIDYEQYF. CDR3 sequence (DNA): TGTGCCAGCAGTATATGGACAATAGACTACGAGCAGTACTTC. This chain joins TRBV6-1 and TRBJ2-7; D is possibly TRBD1 (5 bases). The CDR3 spans 14 residues. The germline V gene encodes CDR1 MNHNS and CDR2 SASEGT. Trimming took 5 bases from V and 3 from J, leaving 14 bases between them.

The CDR3 sequence: CASSVDEGGYTF. The CDR3 region has the DNA TGTGCCAGCAGCGTAGACGAGGGGGGCTACACCTTC. The rearrangement uses TRBV9 and TRBJ1-2; D may be TRBD1 (5 bases). The CDR3 is made up of 12 amino acids. V was pared by 0 bases and J by 8 bases, with 8 bases between. Germline CDR1 and CDR2: SGDLS and YYNGEE.

V usage is TRBV12-3 or TRBV12-4 and J usage is TRBJ1-6, with unresolved D. The V end was cut by 3 bases, the J end by 7 bases, with 10 bases between. The CDR3 extends over 14 amino acids. The CDR3 region is CASSFGSQNSPLHF. CDR3 DNA: TGTGCCAGCAGTTTCGGATCCCAAAATTCACCCCTCCACTTT.

The chain combines TRBV29-1 with TRBJ2-3; no clear D gene. Per the germline V gene, CDR1 is SQVTM and CDR2 is ANQGSEA. The CDR3 is 13 residues long. V was trimmed by 4 bases and J by 2 bases, leaving 10 bases between them. The DNA of the CDR3 is TGCAGCGTTGCGGGCAGAAACACAGATACGCAGTATTTT. Its translation: CSVAGRNTDTQYF.

The sample holds a few counts of this clonotype. The chain links TRBV6-1 to TRBJ1-2; D remains unclear. The CDR3 spans 14 residues. V was shortened by 5 bases and J by 7 bases, with 17 bases between the two germline ends. Looked up from germline, CDR1 is MNHNS and CDR2 is SASEGT. The CDR3 spells CASSPPPGRGGYTF. The DNA for the CDR3 is TGTGCCAGCAGTCCTCCGCCCGGGCGGGGTGGCTACACCTTC.

This clonotype showed up just a few times. The chain uses TRBV5-1 and TRBJ2-2; possible D gene TRBD1, 5 bases. Trimming left V 4 bases short and J 5 bases short, with 15 bases between. Per germline, CDR1 SGHRS and CDR2 YFSETQ. The CDR3 is 15 amino acids. The CDR3 DNA sequence: TGCGCCAGCAGCCTAAGAATTGCAGGGACCGGGGAGCTGTTTTTT. It encodes CASSLRIAGTGELFF.

This chain links TRBV5-1 with TRBJ2-1, with D perhaps being TRBD1 or TRBD2 (5 bases each). The CDR3 covers 15 residues. V lost 7 bases and J 4 bases, leaving 18 bases between the germline ends. Germline V gene sequence: CDR1 SGHRS, CDR2 YFSETQ. The CDR3 DNA reads TGCGCCAGCGGAATTGGGACCGACCAATACAATGAGCAGTTCTTC. It translates to CASGIGTDQYNEQFF. The full variable domain, completed using reference TRBV5-1 and TRBJ2-1, is KAGVTQTPRYLIKTRGQQVTLSCSPISGHRSVSWYQQTPGQGLQFLFEYFSETQRNKGNFPGRFSGRQFSNSRSEMNVSTLELGDSALYLCASGIGTDQYNEQFFGPGTRLTVL.

This clonotype has a count of ten or more. V and J are TRBV20-1 and TRBJ1-6; 7 positions match TRBD1. CDR3 length: 13 amino acids. The junction had 6 bases not matched to a gene; V was cut back by 3 bases and J by 10 bases. Looked up from germline, CDR1 is DFQATT and CDR2 is SNEGSKA (reference sequence). The CDR3, as DNA: TGCAGTGCTAGTGCGACAGGGTACTCACCCCTCCACTTT. It codes for CSASATGYSPLHF.

This clonotype has a handful of counts. This chain connects TRBV4-2 to TRBJ2-1; D is uncertain. CDR3 length: 15 amino acids. The germline V gene encodes CDR1 LGHNA and CDR2 YNFKEQ. Trimming stripped 4 bases from V and 0 bases from J, with 10 bases between. The CDR3: CASSRPLNSYNEQFF. In nucleotides, the CDR3 is TGTGCCAGCAGCCGCCCACTTAACTCCTACAATGAGCAGTTCTTC.

The genes are TRBV10-3 and TRBJ1-4; possibly TRBD1 for D (6 bases). V was shortened by 3 bases and J by 8 bases, with 19 bases between the two germline ends. The CDR3 spans 16 residues. Germline V gene data show CDR1 as ENHRY and CDR2 as SYGVKD. The CDR3 DNA follows: TGTGCCATCAGTGATTCCTCAGGGGTTGAAGGAGAAAAACTGTTTTTT. Amino acid sequence: CAISDSSGVEGEKLFF.

This clonotype was recorded once. The V and J genes are TRBV7-9 and TRBJ2-5, with 8 bases lining up with TRBD1. Germline loops: CDR1 SEHNR, CDR2 FQNEAQ (reference sequence). V lost 1 base to trimming and J lost 5 bases; unmatched junction nucleotides: 9. The CDR3 totals 16 residues. CDR3 coding DNA: TGTGCCAGCAGCTTAGACCCTTCGACAGGGGCGGAGACCCAGTACTTC. It codes for CASSLDPSTGAETQYF. The variable domain in full, with the rest retrieved from reference TRBV7-9 and TRBJ2-5, is DTGVSQNPRHKITKRGQNVTFRCDPISEHNRLYWYRQTLGQGPEFLTYFQNEAQLEKSRLLSDRFSAERPKGSFSTLEIQRTEQGDSAMYLCASSLDPSTGAETQYFGPGTRLLVL.

The chain's CDR3 is CASGTTGGWTGELFF. In DNA form, the CDR3 reads TGTGCTAGTGGTACAACAGGGGGGTGGACCGGGGAGCTGTTTTTT. The rearrangement links TRBV12-5 to TRBJ2-2, with 8 bases identical to TRBD1. The germline CDR1 and CDR2 sequences are LGHNT and FRNRAP. The V gene end was trimmed by 5 bases and the J gene end by 5 bases; junction bases not matched to a gene: 7. This CDR3 is built from 15 residues.

This rearrangement joins TRBV5-6 to TRBJ2-6; no clear D gene. CDR1 and CDR2 from the germline V gene are SGHDT and YYEEEE. This CDR3 has 14 amino acids. Deletions cut 2 bases from V and 4 bases from J, with 7 bases between. In nucleotides, the CDR3 is TGTGCCAGCAGCTTCGAGAGAGGGGCCAACGTCCTGACTTTC. This sequence encodes CASSFERGANVLTF.

The V gene is TRBV18, the J gene TRBJ1-1, with TRBD1 identical over 9 bases. V was pared by 5 bases and J by 5 bases, with 12 bases of the junction left unmatched. The CDR3 runs to 16 residues. CDR1 is KGHSH and CDR2 is LQKENI in the germline V gene. This CDR3 is CASSTWLQGARTEAFF. In DNA, the CDR3 is TGTGCCAGCTCAACTTGGCTACAGGGGGCGAGGACTGAAGCTTTCTTT.

This clonotype was counted between two and nine times. V is TRBV18 and J is TRBJ2-1; TRBD2 aligns across 9 bases. The length of the CDR3 is 15 residues. CDR1 KGHSH and CDR2 LQKENI come from the germline V gene. J gave up 9 bases and V 3 bases, and 9 bases lay outside the gene matches. The CDR3 spells CASSPVGSGRIEQFF. The CDR3, as DNA: TGTGCCAGCTCACCGGTGGGTAGCGGGAGAATTGAGCAGTTCTTC.

The chain recombines TRBV20-1 with TRBJ2-7; possible D gene TRBD2, 5 bases. Germline assignment: CDR1 DFQATT and CDR2 SNEGSKA (reference sequence). CDR3 length equals 13 residues. V lost 1 base, J lost 2 bases, and 9 bases lay in between. CDR3 protein: CSARVTGTYEQYF. The CDR3 DNA reads TGCAGTGCTAGAGTTACCGGGACCTACGAGCAGTACTTC.

The genes are TRBV27 and TRBJ1-4; the D gene is possibly TRBD1 (6 bases). The CDR3 runs 16 residues. Germline CDR1 is MNHEY and CDR2 is SMNVEV (reference sequence). The V and J ends lost 2 bases and 1 base respectively, with 11 bases between them. This CDR3 reads CASSLKQGGTNEKLFF. DNA for the CDR3: TGTGCCAGCAGTTTAAAACAGGGAGGAACTAATGAAAAACTGTTTTTT.

The chain joins TRBV10-3 to TRBJ1-4, with no clear D. In germline, CDR1 is ENHRY, CDR2 SYGVKD. This CDR3 is built from 13 residues. Trimming shortened V by 6 bases and J by 5 bases, and 10 bases separated the two germline ends. CDR3 in amino acids: CAISSSKNEKLFF. In DNA, the CDR3 is TGTGCCATCAGCTCCTCGAAAAATGAAAAACTGTTTTTT.

This clonotype was seen a few times. The chain combines TRBV6-2 or TRBV6-3 with TRBJ2-1; TRBD2 matches at 9 bases. The CDR3 is made up of 16 amino acids. V shed 5 bases, J shed 0 bases, and the junction held 5 bases outside the gene matches. Germline lookup yields CDR1 MNHEY and CDR2 SVGEGT. The DNA for the CDR3 is TGTGCCAGCAGTCCTAGCGGGACGAGCTCCTACAATGAGCAGTTCTTC. Protein product: CASSPSGTSSYNEQFF.

The chain links TRBV18 to TRBJ2-1; 8 bases are a match to TRBD1. This CDR3 region has 15 residues. Trimming at V came to 6 bases and at J to 5 bases, leaving 9 bases not matched to a gene. Per the germline V gene, CDR1 is KGHSH and CDR2 is LQKENI. CDR3 coding DNA: TGTGCCAGCTCGCCCCGGGACAGGCAGAACAATGAGCAGTTCTTC. Translating gives CASSPRDRQNNEQFF.

In this sample, this clonotype turned up a few times. The V call is TRBV27, the J call TRBJ2-1; D unresolved. The length of the CDR3 is 15 residues. Germline V lookup: CDR1 MNHEY, CDR2 SMNVEV (reference sequence). The germline V and J ends were trimmed by 0 bases and 0 bases, with 6 bases remaining between them. This CDR3 is CASSLSWSSYNEQFF. CDR3 nucleotides: TGTGCCAGCAGTTTATCGTGGAGCTCCTACAATGAGCAGTTCTTC.

The chain combines TRBV20-1 with TRBJ2-4, with 7 bases aligning to TRBD2. CDR1 and CDR2 from the germline V gene are DFQATT and SNEGSKA (reference sequence). CDR3 length equals 16 residues. Trimming removed 1 base from V and 6 bases from J; junction bases left unmatched: 12. DNA of the CDR3: TGCAGTGCTAGAGTCGTGATCGGGGCTAGCGGAAACATTCAGTACTTC. Translating gives CSARVVIGASGNIQYF.

In its sample, this clonotype was seen a few times. The chain combines TRBV20-1 with TRBJ2-4; D may be TRBD2 (6 bases). The length of the CDR3 is 15 residues. Germline V gives CDR1 DFQATT, CDR2 SNEGSKA (reference sequence). Trimming shortened V by 0 bases and J by 0 bases, and 9 bases separated the two germline ends. The CDR3 spells CSARDAGIAKNIQYF. Here the CDR3 DNA reads TGCAGTGCTAGAGATGCGGGAATAGCCAAAAACATTCAGTACTTC.

The gene calls are TRBV28 and TRBJ2-7; D may match TRBD1 or TRBD2 (5 bases each). CDR3 length equals 13 residues. Per the germline V gene, CDR1 is MDHEN and CDR2 is SYDVKM. Trimming stripped 6 bases from V and 2 bases from J, with 11 bases between. As DNA, the CDR3 is TGTGCCAGCAGGACCGGGGCTACCTACGAGCAGTACTTC. Its protein product is CASRTGATYEQYF.